This T cell receptor beta chain stems from a study of Ad26.COV2.S vaccination and SARS-CoV-2 variants. Germline V CDR1 and CDR2: LGHNA, YSLEER. This CDR3 has 14 residues. V lost 4 bases, J lost 0 bases, and 10 bases lay in between. Indicated treatment: 15 to 20 received Ad26.COV2.S at low or high dose, single or two shots; 5 received placebo; per-sample allocation not given. The investigators took samples on day 63 after the first vaccine or placebo injection. Profiling relied on immunoSEQ multiplex PCR, and the TCRdb table lists in-frame clones only, not all of them. The table records 440,000 or so clones, about 90% of them present only once.

This sequence was found in a person aged 18-65 years who received the Ad26.COV2.S COVID-19 vaccine or a placebo. The sample here was peripheral blood, taken in a trial of Ad26.COV2.S vaccine versus placebo. The chain combines TRBV4-3 with TRBJ2-7; D may be TRBD1 (6 bases). CDR3 bases: TGCGCCAGCAGCCGGGGACACCGCTCCTACGAGCAGTACTTC. Translated, it gives CASSRGHRSYEQYF.